The 8 T cell receptor beta chains below come from one sample, sequenced in a study of response to subunit inactivated influenza vaccine. TCRdb analysed the RT-PCR reads with MiXCR anew, one entry per CDR3 protein. The data contain 600,000 to 850,000 distinct CDR3 sequences, about 15% of them singletons. The sample in question was PBMCs from blood, obtained 14 to 15 days before vaccination. These receptors all stem from a man aged 45-60 years who received an inactivated influenza vaccine.

The rearrangement links TRBV9 to TRBJ1-6, with D perhaps TRBD1 (5 bases). The length of the CDR3 is 17 residues. Trimming removed 3 bases at V and 3 bases at J, with 16 bases between. Germline V gene lookup returns CDR1 SGDLS and CDR2 YYNGEE. CDR3 sequence: CASSETGPTNYNSPLHF. CDR3 coding DNA: TGTGCCAGCAGCGAAACAGGTCCCACCAACTATAATTCACCCCTCCACTTT.

The chain employs TRBV7-9 and TRBJ2-5, with D possibly TRBD1 on 6 matching bases. The CDR3 sequence is 13 residues long. Looked up from germline, CDR1 is SEHNR and CDR2 is FQNEAQ (reference sequence). V lost 5 bases to trimming and J lost 4 bases, with 11 bases between them. The CDR3 DNA is TGTGCCAGCAGCCCCCGGGACATAGAGACCCAGTACTTC. This gives the protein CASSPRDIETQYF.

There are many counts of this clonotype. The chain is built from TRBV5-1 and TRBJ2-1; D call uncertain. Germline loops: CDR1 SGHRS, CDR2 YFSETQ. The CDR3 is made up of 14 amino acids. Trimming removed 0 bases at V and 7 bases at J, with 11 bases between. CDR3 sequence (DNA): TGCGCCAGCAGCTTGGGTTCGGTGGGTAATGAGCAGTTCTTC. This gives the protein CASSLGSVGNEQFF.

The sample holds a few counts of this clonotype. This chain links TRBV7-2 with TRBJ2-5, with D perhaps TRBD2 (6 bases). From germline, CDR1 is SGHTA and CDR2 FQGNSA. This CDR3 comprises 13 residues. V was trimmed by 2 bases and J by 4 bases, leaving 8 bases between them. The DNA of the CDR3 is TGTGCCAGCAGCTTATGGGAGGCAGAGACCCAGTACTTC. Protein sequence: CASSLWEAETQYF.

The V and J genes are TRBV19 and TRBJ2-7; a possible D gene is TRBD1 (6 bases). The germline V and J ends were trimmed by 6 bases and 6 bases, with 18 bases remaining between them. The CDR3 is 14 amino acids. CDR1 and CDR2 from the germline V gene are LNHDA and SQIVND (reference sequence). The CDR3 DNA is TGTGCCAGTAGGAACTCTGGGACACGCGGCGAGCAGTACTTC. Translated: CASRNSGTRGEQYF.

This clonotype appeared a few times. The genes are TRBV20-1 and TRBJ2-7; weak D call: TRBD1 (5 bases). CDR1 is DFQATT and CDR2 is SNEGSKA in the germline V gene (reference sequence). The CDR3 loop spans 15 amino acids. V was pared by 3 bases and J by 2 bases, with 17 bases between. The CDR3 DNA reads TGCAGTGCTAGTGGTAATACAGGTGATCCCTACGAGCAGTACTTC. Translated: CSASGNTGDPYEQYF.

The chain recombines TRBV10-3 with TRBJ1-1, with 7 nucleotides matching TRBD1. The CDR3 sequence is 13 residues long. Germline values: CDR1 ENHRY, CDR2 SYGVKD. The V and J ends lost 7 bases and 4 bases, in that order; junction bases with no gene match: 6. The CDR3 DNA reads TGTGCCATCACCCAGGGGGTATTCACTGAAGCTTTCTTT. Its translation: CAITQGVFTEAFF.

Only a few counts were recorded for this clonotype. This chain joins TRBV12-3 or TRBV12-4 and TRBJ1-1; no definite D call. V dropped 6 bases and J dropped 0 bases, with 11 bases sitting between them. The CDR3 spans 14 residues. This CDR3 is CASSRTALNTEAFF. The CDR3 coding sequence is TGTGCCAGCAGCCGGACGGCCTTGAACACTGAAGCTTTCTTT.